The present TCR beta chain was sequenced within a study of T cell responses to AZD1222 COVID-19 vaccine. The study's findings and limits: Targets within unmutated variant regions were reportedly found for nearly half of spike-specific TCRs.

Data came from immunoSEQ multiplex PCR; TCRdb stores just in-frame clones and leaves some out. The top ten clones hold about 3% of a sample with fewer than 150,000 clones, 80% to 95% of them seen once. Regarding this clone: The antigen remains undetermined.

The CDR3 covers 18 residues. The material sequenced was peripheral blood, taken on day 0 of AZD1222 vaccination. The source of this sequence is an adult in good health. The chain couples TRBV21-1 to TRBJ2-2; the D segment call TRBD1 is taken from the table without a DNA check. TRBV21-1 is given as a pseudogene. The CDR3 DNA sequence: TGTGCCAGCAGCGCCTCGGCTAGGGGACAGGGGAAACGGTTGGAGCTGTTTTTT. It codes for CASSASARGQGKRLELFF.